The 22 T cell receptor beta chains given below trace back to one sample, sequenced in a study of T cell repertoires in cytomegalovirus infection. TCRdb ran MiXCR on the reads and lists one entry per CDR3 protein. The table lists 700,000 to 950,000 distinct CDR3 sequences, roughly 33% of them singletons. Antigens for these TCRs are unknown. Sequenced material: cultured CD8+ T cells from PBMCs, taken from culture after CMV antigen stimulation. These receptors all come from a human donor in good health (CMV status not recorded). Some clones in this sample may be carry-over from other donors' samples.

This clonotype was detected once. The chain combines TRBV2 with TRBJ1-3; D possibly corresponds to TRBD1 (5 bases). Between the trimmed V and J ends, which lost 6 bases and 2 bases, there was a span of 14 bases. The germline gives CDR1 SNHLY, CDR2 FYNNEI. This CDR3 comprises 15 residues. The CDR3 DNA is TGTGCCAGCAGATTCCTCGAGGGGACTGGAAACACCATATATTTT. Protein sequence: CASRFLEGTGNTIYF.

The CDR3 spells CASNLLGDPGYNEQFF. As DNA, the CDR3 is TGTGCCAGCAACTTGTTAGGCGACCCCGGGTACAATGAGCAGTTCTTC. V and J are TRBV12-3 or TRBV12-4 and TRBJ2-1; unclear D gene. Trimming left V 7 bases short and J 4 bases short, with 20 bases between. The CDR3 contains 16 residues.

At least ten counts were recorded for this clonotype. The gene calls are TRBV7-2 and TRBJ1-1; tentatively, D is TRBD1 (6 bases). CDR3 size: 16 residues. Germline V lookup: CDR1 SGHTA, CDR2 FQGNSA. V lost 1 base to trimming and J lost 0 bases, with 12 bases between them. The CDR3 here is CASSLVPGHVNTEAFF. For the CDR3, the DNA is TGTGCCAGCAGCTTAGTCCCGGGACATGTGAACACTGAAGCTTTCTTT.

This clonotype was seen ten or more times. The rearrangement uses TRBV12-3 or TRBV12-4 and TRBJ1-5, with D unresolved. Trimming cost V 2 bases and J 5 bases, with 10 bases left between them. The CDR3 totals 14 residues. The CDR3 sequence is CASSLNTDYQPQHF. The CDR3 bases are TGTGCCAGCAGTTTAAACACTGACTATCAGCCCCAGCATTTT.

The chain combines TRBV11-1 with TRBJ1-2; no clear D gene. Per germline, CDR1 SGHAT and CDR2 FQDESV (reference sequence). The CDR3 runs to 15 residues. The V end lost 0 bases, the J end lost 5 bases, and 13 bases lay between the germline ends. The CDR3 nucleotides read TGTGCCAGCAGCTTAGCTGGAAGTCACTGGTATGGCTACACCTTC. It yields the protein CASSLAGSHWYGYTF.

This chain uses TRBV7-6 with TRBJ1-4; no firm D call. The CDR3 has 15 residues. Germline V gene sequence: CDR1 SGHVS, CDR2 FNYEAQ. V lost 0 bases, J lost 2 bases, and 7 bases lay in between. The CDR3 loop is CASSLAQATNEKLFF. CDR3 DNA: TGTGCCAGCAGCTTAGCGCAGGCTACTAATGAAAAACTGTTTTTT.

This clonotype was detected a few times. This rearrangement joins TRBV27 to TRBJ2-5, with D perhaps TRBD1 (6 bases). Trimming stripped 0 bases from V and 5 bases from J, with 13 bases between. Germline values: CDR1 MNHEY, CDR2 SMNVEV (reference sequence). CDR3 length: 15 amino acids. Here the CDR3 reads CASSLSTGPGETQYF. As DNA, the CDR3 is TGTGCCAGCAGTTTATCCACAGGGCCGGGGGAGACCCAGTACTTC.

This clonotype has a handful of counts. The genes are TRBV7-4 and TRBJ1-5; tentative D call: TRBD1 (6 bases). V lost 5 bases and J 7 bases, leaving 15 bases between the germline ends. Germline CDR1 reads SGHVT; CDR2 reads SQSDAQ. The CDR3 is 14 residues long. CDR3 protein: CASSQGGIRQPQHF. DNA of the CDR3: TGTGCCAGCAGCCAAGGGGGGATACGGCAGCCCCAGCATTTT.

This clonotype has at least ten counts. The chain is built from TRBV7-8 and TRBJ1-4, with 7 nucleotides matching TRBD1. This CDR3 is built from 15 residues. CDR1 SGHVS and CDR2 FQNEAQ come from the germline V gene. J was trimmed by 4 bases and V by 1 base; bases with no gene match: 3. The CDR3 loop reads CASSLGRDSNEKLFF. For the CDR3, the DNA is TGTGCCAGCAGCTTAGGTCGGGACAGTAATGAAAAACTGTTTTTT.

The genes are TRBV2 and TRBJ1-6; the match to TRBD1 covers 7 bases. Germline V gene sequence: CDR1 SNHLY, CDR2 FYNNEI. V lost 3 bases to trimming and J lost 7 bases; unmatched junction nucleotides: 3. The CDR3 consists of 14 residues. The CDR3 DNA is TGTGCCAGCAGTGAGAGGGGGCAGAATTCACCCCTCCACTTT. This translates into CASSERGQNSPLHF.

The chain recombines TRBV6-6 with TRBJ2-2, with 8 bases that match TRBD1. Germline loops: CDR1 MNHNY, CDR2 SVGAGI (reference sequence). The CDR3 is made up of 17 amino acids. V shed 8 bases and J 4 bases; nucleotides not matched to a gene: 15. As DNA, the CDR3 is TGTGCCAGCTCAGGGATACCGACAGGGGAAACCACCGGGGAGCTGTTTTTT. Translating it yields CASSGIPTGETTGELFF.

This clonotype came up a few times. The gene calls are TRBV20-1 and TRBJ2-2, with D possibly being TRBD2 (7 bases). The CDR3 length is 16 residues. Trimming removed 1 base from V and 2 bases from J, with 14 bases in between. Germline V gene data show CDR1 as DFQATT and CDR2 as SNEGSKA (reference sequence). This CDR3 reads CSARGGGGANTGELFF. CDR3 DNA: TGCAGTGCTAGAGGAGGCGGGGGCGCTAACACCGGGGAGCTGTTTTTT.

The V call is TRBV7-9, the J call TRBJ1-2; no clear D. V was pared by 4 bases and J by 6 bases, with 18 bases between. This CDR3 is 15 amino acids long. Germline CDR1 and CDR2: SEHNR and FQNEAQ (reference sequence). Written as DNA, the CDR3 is TGTGCCAGCAGCTCTTCCTGGTTAGAGAGGGATGGCTACACCTTC. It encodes CASSSSWLERDGYTF.

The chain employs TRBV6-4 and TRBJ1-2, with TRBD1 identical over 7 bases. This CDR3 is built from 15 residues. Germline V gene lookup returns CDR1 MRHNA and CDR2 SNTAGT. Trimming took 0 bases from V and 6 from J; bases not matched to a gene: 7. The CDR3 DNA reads TGTGCCAGCAGTGACTCAATTACAGGGGCTCATGGCTACACCTTC. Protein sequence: CASSDSITGAHGYTF.

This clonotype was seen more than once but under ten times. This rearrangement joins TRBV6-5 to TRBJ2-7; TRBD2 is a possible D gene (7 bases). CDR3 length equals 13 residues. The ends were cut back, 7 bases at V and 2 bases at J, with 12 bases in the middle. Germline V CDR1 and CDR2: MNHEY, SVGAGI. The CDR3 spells CASKGGDAYEQYV. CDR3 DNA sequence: TGTGCCAGCAAAGGGGGGGACGCCTACGAGCAGTACGTC.

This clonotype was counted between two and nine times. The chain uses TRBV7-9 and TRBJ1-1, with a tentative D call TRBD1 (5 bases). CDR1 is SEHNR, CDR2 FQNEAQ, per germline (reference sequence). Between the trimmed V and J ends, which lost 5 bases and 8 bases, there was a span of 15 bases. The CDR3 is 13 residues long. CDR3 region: CASSRGAGIEAFF. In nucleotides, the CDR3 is TGTGCCAGCAGCCGAGGGGCCGGCATAGAAGCTTTCTTT.

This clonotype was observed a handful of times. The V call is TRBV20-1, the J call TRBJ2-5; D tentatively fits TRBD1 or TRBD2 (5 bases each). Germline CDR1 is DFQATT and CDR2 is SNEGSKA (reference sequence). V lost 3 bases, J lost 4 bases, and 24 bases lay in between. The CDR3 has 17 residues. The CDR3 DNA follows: TGCAGTGCTAGGAGACTAAGGGACCAGGGTCATCTAGAGACCCAGTACTTC. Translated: CSARRLRDQGHLETQYF.

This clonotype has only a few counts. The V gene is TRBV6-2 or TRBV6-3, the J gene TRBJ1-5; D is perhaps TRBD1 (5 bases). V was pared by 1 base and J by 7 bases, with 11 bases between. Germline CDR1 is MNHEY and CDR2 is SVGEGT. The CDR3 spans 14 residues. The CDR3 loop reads CASSYWPQGQPQHF. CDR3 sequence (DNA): TGTGCCAGCAGTTACTGGCCTCAGGGACAGCCCCAGCATTTT.

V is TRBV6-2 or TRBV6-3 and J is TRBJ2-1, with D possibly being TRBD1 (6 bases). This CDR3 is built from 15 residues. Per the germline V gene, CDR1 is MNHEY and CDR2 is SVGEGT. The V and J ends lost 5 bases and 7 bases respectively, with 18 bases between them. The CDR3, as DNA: TGTGCCAGCAGTCCCCCCCCGACAGGCGGGAATGAGCAGTTCTTC. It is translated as CASSPPPTGGNEQFF.

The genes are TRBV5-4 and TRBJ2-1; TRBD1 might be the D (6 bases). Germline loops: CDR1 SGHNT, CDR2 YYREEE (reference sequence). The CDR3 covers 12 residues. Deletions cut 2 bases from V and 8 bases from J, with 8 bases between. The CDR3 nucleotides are TGTGCCAGCAGCTTCGAGGGGGATGAGCAGTTCTTC. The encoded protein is CASSFEGDEQFF.

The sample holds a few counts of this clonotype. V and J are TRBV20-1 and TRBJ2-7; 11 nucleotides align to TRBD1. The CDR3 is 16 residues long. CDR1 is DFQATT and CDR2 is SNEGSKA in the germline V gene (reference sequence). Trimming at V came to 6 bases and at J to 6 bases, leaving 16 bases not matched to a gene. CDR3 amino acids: CSALIRGGTGGFEQYV. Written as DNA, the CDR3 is TGCAGTGCCCTCATACGTGGGGGGACAGGGGGTTTCGAGCAGTACGTC.

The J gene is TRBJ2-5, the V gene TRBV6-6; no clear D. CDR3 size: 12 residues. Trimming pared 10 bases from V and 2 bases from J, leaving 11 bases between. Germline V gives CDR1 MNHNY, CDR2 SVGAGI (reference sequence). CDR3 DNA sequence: TGTGCCACCGGGTACCAGCAAGAGACCCAGTACTTC. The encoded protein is CATGYQQETQYF.